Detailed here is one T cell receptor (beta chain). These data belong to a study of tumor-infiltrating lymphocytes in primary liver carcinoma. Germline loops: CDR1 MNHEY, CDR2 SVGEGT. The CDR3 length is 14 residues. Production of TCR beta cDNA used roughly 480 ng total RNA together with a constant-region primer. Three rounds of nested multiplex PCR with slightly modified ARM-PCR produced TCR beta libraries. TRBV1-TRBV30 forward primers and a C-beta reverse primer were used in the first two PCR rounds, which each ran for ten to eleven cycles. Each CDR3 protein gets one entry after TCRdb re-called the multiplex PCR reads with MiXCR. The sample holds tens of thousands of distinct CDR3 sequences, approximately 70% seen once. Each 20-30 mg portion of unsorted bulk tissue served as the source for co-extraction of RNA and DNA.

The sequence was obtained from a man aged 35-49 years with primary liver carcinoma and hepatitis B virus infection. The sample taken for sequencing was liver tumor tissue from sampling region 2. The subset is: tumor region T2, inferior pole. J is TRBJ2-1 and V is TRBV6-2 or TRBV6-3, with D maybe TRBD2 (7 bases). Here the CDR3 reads CASLGVGGADEQFF. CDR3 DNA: TGTGCAAGCCTTGGGGTGGGGGGGGCCGATGAGCAGTTCTTC.